This T cell receptor (beta chain) emerged from a study of blood T cell repertoires in COVID-19. About the study: The United States, Italy and Spain were the sources of the acute and convalescent COVID-19 samples.

TCRdb keeps only in-frame clones here, not all; method: immunoSEQ multiplex PCR. The sample records approximately 100,000 clones, around 78% being singletons. The germline CDR1 and CDR2 sequences are MDHEN and SYDVKM. The CDR3 is 17 amino acids. V gave up 3 bases and J gave up 2 bases; unmatched junction bases: 8. The clonotype originates from a man of 80 years or more with COVID-19, enrolled during active disease. This chain connects TRBV28 to TRBJ2-3; TRBD2 aligns across 10 bases. Sample: peripheral blood. The CDR3 protein is CASSLMSSGSDTDTQYF. In DNA, the CDR3 is TGTGCCAGCAGTTTGATGTCTAGCGGGAGTGACACAGATACGCAGTATTTT. The full variable domain, in which reference TRBV28 and TRBJ2-3 provide the parts outside the CDR3, is DVKVTQSSRYLVKRTGEKVFLECVQDMDHENMFWYRQDPGLGLRLIYFSYDVKMKEKGDIPEGYSVSREKKERFSLILESASTNQTSMYLCASSLMSSGSDTDTQYFGPGTRLTVL.